This T cell receptor beta chain emerged from a study of T cells in Graves' hyperthyroidism and ophthalmopathy. Study results and caveats: A model of 13 V-J features distinguished ophthalmopathy from stable hyperthyroidism.

At least ten counts were recorded for this clonotype. The antigen is not known. What was amplified from RNA transcripts were TCR beta CDR3 regions. First-round RT-PCR of the TCR CDR3 relied on the HTBI primer set. TCRdb re-analysed the multiplex PCR reads in MiXCR, keeping a single row per CDR3 protein. The sample includes about 410,000 distinct CDR3 sequences, roughly 15% of them seen just once. The V segment lost 4 bases and the J segment 2 bases; nucleotides outside the gene matches: 3. The CDR3 spans 14 residues. Germline V gene lookup returns CDR1 SGHKS and CDR2 YYEKEE (reference sequence). The chain recombines TRBV5-5 with TRBJ1-5; 7 bases map to TRBD1. Sequences were obtained from blood. This TCR derives from a man younger than 35 with Graves' ophthalmopathy. This chain's CDR3 is CASSTGVGNQPQHF. The CDR3 nucleotides are TGTGCCAGCAGCACAGGGGTTGGCAATCAGCCCCAGCATTTT.